The 9 T cell receptor beta chains below all came from one sample that was sequenced in a study of CD8 T cells in Susac syndrome. RNA amounts of 0.5 to 1 ug underwent reverse transcription with random hexamers. TCRdb analysed the immunoSEQ multiplex PCR reads with MiXCR anew, one entry per CDR3 protein. The profile shows hundreds of thousands of distinct CDR3 sequences, 93% of them singletons. Material for sequencing was CD4+ T cells from PBMCs. The receptor source for this set is a human donor with multiple sclerosis.

The chain employs TRBV20-1 and TRBJ2-1; TRBD1 matches 7 bases. Germline V gene lookup returns CDR1 DFQATT and CDR2 SNEGSKA (reference sequence). CDR3 length equals 13 residues. Trimming took 4 bases from V and 3 from J; bases not matched to a gene: 3. For the CDR3, the DNA is TGCAGTGCTACGGGACAGCGCTACAATGAGCAGTTCTTC. Amino acid sequence: CSATGQRYNEQFF.

This clonotype was picked up a small number of times. The chain couples TRBV5-6 to TRBJ2-7, with D possibly matching TRBD1 (6 bases). The V end lost 4 bases, the J end lost 0 bases, and 23 bases lay between the germline ends. Germline V gene data show CDR1 as SGHDT and CDR2 as YYEEEE. The CDR3 has 18 residues. In nucleotides, the CDR3 is TGTGCCAGCAGCCCCAGGACTGAGGGGGTCCTGAGCTCCTACGAGCAGTACGTC. Translated: CASSPRTEGVLSSYEQYV.

Here the CDR3 DNA reads TGTGCCTGGAGTTACCTAATGATCCGGGACACTGAAGCTTTCTTT. This codes for CAWSYLMIRDTEAFF. The chain combines TRBV30 with TRBJ1-1; D remains ambiguous. V was shortened by 2 bases and J by 3 bases, with 16 bases between the two germline ends. Germline lookup yields CDR1 GTSNPN and CDR2 SVGIG (reference sequence). The CDR3 spans 15 residues.

The CDR3, as DNA: TGTGCCAGCAGTTTACTGACTAGCGGGGGGGCTGGCGGGGAGCTGTTTTTT. It yields the protein CASSLLTSGGAGGELFF. This rearrangement joins TRBV6-5 to TRBJ2-2, with 14 bases that match TRBD2. The CDR3 is 17 residues long. Trimming at V came to 4 bases and at J to 7 bases, leaving 8 bases not matched to a gene. Germline loops: CDR1 MNHEY, CDR2 SVGAGI.

The gene calls are TRBV2 and TRBJ2-4; D perhaps matches TRBD2 (6 bases). Germline CDR1 reads SNHLY; CDR2 reads FYNNEI. The V end lost 4 bases, the J end lost 6 bases, and 10 bases lay between the germline ends. CDR3 length: 13 residues. This CDR3 is CASSVASVNIQYF. CDR3 sequence (DNA): TGTGCCAGCAGTGTGGCTAGCGTAAACATTCAGTACTTC.

The chain links TRBV5-1 to TRBJ2-7; TRBD1 aligns across 10 bases. Germline V gene lookup returns CDR1 SGHRS and CDR2 YFSETQ. The V and J ends lost 4 bases and 5 bases, in that order; junction bases with no gene match: 6. CDR3 size: 14 residues. The CDR3 DNA reads TGCGCCAGCAGCCTCCGGGACAGGGGACACGAGCAGTACTTC. It is translated as CASSLRDRGHEQYF. Using reference TRBV5-1 and TRBJ2-7 for the parts outside the CDR3, the full variable domain is KAGVTQTPRYLIKTRGQQVTLSCSPISGHRSVSWYQQTPGQGLQFLFEYFSETQRNKGNFPGRFSGRQFSNSRSEMNVSTLELGDSALYLCASSLRDRGHEQYFGPGTRLTVT.

The chain joins TRBV6-1 to TRBJ1-4, with 9 bases matching TRBD1. CDR1 is MNHNS, CDR2 SASEGT, per germline. This CDR3 is 16 amino acids long. Trimming at V came to 4 bases and at J to 3 bases, leaving 6 bases not matched to a gene. CDR3 region: CASSANRGPANEKLFF. For the CDR3, the DNA is TGTGCCAGCAGTGCTAACAGGGGGCCCGCTAATGAAAAACTGTTTTTT.

The chain carries TRBV4-1 and TRBJ2-5; possibly TRBD1 or TRBD2 for D (5 bases each). Germline V gene lookup returns CDR1 MGHRA and CDR2 YSYEKL. V lost 0 bases and J 5 bases, leaving 22 bases between the germline ends. The CDR3 has 18 amino acids. The CDR3 DNA is TGCGCCAGCAGCCAAGAGGTGGTCGGGACCCCGGAACGGGAGACCCAGTACTTC. Encoded protein: CASSQEVVGTPERETQYF.

The chain is built from TRBV30 and TRBJ1-2; D is undetermined. Trimming left V 3 bases short and J 6 bases short, with 11 bases between. This CDR3 has 12 amino acids. Germline V lookup: CDR1 GTSNPN, CDR2 SVGIG (reference sequence). CDR3 DNA sequence: TGTGCCTGGAGCAAAGGGTCCCATGGCTACACCTTC. As protein: CAWSKGSHGYTF. Filled out from reference TRBV30 and TRBJ1-2, the complete variable domain reads SQTIHQWPATLVQPVGSPLSLECTVEGTSNPNLYWYRQAAGRGLQLLFYSVGIGQISSEVPQNLSASRPQDRQFILSSKKLLLSDSGFYLCAWSKGSHGYTFGSGTRLTVV.